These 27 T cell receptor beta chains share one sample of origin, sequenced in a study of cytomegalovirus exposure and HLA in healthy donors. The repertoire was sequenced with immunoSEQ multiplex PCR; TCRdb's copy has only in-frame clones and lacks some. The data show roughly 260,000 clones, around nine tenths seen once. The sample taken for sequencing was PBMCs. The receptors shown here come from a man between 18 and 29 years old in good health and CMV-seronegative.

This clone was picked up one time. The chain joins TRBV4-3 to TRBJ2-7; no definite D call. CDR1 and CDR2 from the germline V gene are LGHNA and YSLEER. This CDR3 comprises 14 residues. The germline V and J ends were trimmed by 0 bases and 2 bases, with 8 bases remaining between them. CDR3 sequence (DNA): TGCGCCAGCAGCCAAGATCAGCGAACCTACGAGCAGTACTTC. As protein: CASSQDQRTYEQYF.

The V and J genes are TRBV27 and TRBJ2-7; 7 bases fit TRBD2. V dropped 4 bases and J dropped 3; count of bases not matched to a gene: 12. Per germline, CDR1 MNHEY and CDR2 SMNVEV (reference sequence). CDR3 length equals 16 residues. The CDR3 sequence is CASSSLAAGYYYEQYF. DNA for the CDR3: TGTGCCAGCAGTTCCCTAGCGGCCGGTTACTACTACGAGCAGTACTTC.

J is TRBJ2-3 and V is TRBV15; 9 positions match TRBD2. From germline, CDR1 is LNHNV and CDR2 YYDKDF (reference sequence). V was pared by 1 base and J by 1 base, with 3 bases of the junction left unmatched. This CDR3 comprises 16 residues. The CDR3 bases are TGTGCCACCAGCAGAGCAGCGGGGGGTGGCACAGATACGCAGTATTTT. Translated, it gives CATSRAAGGGTDTQYF. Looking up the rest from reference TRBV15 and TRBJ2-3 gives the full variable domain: DAMVIQNPRYQVTQFGKPVTLSCSQTLNHNVMYWYQQKSSQAPKLLFHYYDKDFNNEADTPDNFQSRRPNTSFCFLDIRSPGLGDTAMYLCATSRAAGGGTDTQYFGPGTRLTVL.

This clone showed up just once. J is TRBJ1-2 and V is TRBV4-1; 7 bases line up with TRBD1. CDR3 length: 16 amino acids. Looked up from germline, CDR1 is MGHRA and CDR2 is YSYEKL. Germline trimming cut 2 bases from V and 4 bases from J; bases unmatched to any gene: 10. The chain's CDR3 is CASSQPYSQGFYGYTF. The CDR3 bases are TGCGCCAGCAGCCAACCCTACTCACAGGGGTTCTATGGCTACACCTTC.

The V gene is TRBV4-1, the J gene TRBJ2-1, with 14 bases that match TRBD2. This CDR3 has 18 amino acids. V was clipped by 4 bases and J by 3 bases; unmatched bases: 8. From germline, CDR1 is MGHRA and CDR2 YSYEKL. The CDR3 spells CASSPGTSGRDYYNEQFF. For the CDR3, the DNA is TGCGCCAGCAGCCCCGGGACTAGCGGGAGAGACTACTACAATGAGCAGTTCTTC.

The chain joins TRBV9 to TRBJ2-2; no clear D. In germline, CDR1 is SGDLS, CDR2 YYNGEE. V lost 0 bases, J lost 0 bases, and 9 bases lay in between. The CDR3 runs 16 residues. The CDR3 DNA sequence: TGTGCCAGCAGCGTAGATCCAGGAACGAACACCGGGGAGCTGTTTTTT. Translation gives CASSVDPGTNTGELFF.

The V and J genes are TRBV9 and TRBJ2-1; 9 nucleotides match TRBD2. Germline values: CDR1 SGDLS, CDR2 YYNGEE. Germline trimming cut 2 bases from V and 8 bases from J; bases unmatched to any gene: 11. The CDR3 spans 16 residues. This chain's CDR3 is CASSVSSSGREDEQFF. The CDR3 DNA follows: TGTGCCAGCAGCGTCTCCAGTAGCGGGAGAGAAGATGAGCAGTTCTTC. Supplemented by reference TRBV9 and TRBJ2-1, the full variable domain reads DSGVTQTPKHLITATGQRVTLRCSPRSGDLSVYWYQQSLDQGLQFLIQYYNGEERAKGNILERFSAQQFPDLHSELNLSSLELGDSALYFCASSVSSSGREDEQFFGPGTRLTVL.

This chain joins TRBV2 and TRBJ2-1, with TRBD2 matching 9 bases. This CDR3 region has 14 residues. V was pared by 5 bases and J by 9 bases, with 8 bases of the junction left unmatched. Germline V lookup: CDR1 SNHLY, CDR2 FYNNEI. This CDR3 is CASSSEGLATEQFF. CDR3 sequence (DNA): TGTGCCAGCAGTTCCGAGGGACTAGCTACTGAGCAGTTCTTC.

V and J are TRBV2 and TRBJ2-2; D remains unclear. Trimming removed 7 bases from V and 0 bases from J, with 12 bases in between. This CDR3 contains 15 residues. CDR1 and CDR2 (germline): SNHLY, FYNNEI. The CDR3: CASTGRTANTGELFF. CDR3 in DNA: TGTGCCAGCACCGGCAGAACAGCGAACACCGGGGAGCTGTTTTTT.

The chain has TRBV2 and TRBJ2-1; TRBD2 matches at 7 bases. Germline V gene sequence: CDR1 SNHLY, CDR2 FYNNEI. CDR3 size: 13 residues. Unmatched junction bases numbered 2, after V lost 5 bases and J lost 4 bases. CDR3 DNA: TGTGCCAGCAGTCTAGCGGATTACAATGAGCAGTTCTTC. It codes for CASSLADYNEQFF.

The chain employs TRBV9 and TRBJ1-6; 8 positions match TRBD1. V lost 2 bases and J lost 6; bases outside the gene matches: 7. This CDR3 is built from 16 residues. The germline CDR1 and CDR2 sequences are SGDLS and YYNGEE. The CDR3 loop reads CASSVDWTGSNSPLHF. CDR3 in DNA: TGTGCCAGCAGCGTCGATTGGACAGGGAGTAATTCACCCCTCCACTTT.

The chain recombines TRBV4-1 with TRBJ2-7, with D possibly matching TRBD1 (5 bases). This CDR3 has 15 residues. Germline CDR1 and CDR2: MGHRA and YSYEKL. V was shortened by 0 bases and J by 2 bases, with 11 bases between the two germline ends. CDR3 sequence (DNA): TGCGCCAGCAGCCAAGAACAGGCCCCTGCCTACGAGCAGTACTTC. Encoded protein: CASSQEQAPAYEQYF.

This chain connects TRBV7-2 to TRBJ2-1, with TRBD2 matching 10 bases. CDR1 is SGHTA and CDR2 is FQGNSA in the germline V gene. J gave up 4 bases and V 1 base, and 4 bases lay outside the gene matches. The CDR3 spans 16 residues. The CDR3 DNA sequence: TGTGCCAGCAGCTTAGAGTGGACTAGCGGTTACAATGAGCAGTTCTTC. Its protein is CASSLEWTSGYNEQFF.

This CDR3 reads CASSATGDSGNTIYF. Here the CDR3 DNA reads TGTGCCAGCAGCGCCACAGGGGACTCTGGAAACACCATATATTTT. The chain carries TRBV6-1 and TRBJ1-3; TRBD1 aligns across 7 bases. Germline CDR1 MNHNS, CDR2 SASEGT. With 6 bases clipped from V and 0 bases from J, the junction kept 5 bases outside the gene matches. The CDR3 has 15 amino acids.

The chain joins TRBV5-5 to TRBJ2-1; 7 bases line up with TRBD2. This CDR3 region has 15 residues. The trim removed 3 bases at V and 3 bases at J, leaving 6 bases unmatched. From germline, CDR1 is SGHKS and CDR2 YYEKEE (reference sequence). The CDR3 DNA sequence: TGTGCCAGCAGCTCCCCGGGACTACTCTACAATGAGCAGTTCTTC. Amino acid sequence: CASSSPGLLYNEQFF.

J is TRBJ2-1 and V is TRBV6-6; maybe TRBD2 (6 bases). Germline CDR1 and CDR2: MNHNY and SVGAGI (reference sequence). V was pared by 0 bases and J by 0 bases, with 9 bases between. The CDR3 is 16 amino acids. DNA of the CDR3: TGTGCCAGCAGTTACTCGCGGGGACTCTCCTACAATGAGCAGTTCTTC. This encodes CASSYSRGLSYNEQFF.

CDR3 protein: CASSLGGQELDDAFF. In nucleotides, the CDR3 is TGTGCCAGCAGCTTAGGGGGACAGGAGCTTGATGACGCTTTCTTT. J is TRBJ1-1 and V is TRBV7-9; 8 nucleotides line up with TRBD1. This CDR3 has 15 residues. Trimming at V came to 1 base and at J to 11 bases, leaving 12 bases not matched to a gene. Per the germline V gene, CDR1 is SEHNR and CDR2 is FQNEAQ (reference sequence).

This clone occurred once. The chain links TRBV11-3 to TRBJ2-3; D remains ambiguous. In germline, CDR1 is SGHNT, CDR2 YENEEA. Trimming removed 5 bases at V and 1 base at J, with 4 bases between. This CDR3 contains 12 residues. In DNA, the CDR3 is TGTGCCAGCAGCCGGGGCACAGATACGCAGTATTTT. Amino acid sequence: CASSRGTDTQYF.

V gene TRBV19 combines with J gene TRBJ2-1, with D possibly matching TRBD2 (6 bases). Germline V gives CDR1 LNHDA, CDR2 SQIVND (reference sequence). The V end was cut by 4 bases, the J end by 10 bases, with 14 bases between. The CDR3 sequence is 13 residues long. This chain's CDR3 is CASSRVSGSEQFF. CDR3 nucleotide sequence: TGTGCCAGTAGTAGGGTAAGCGGGTCGGAGCAGTTCTTC.

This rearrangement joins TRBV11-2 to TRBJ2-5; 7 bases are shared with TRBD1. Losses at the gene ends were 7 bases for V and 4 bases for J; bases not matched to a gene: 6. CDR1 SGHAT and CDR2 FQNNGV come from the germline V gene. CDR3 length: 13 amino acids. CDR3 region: CASKDRKGETQYF. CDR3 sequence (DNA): TGTGCCAGCAAGGACAGGAAAGGAGAGACCCAGTACTTC.

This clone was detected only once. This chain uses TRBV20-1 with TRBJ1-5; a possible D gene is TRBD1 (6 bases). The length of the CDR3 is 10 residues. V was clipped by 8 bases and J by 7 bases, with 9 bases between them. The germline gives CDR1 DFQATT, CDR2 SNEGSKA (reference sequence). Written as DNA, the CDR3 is TGCAGTCTGGGGGCCCAGCCCCAGCATTTT. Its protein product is CSLGAQPQHF.

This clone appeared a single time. For the CDR3, the DNA is TGTGCCAGCACGACTAGCGGGAACCACGAGCAGTACTTC. Protein product: CASTTSGNHEQYF. The V gene is TRBV25-1, the J gene TRBJ2-7, with 11 nucleotides matching TRBD2. Germline trimming cut 7 bases from V and 5 bases from J; bases unmatched to any gene: 4. Germline values: CDR1 MGHDK, CDR2 SYGVNS. The CDR3 covers 13 residues.

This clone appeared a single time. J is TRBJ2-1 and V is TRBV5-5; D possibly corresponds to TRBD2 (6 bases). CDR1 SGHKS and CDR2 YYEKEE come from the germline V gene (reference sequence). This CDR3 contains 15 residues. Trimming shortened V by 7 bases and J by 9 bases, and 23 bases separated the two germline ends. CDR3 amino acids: CASGLPGLDVGEQFF. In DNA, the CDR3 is TGTGCCAGCGGCCTCCCGGGACTGGACGTAGGTGAGCAGTTCTTC.

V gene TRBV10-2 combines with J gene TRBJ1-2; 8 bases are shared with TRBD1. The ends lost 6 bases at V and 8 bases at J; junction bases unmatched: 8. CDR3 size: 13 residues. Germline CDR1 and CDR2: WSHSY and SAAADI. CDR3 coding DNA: TGCGCCAGCAGGGGACAGGAGTGGATGGGCTACACCTTC. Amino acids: CASRGQEWMGYTF.

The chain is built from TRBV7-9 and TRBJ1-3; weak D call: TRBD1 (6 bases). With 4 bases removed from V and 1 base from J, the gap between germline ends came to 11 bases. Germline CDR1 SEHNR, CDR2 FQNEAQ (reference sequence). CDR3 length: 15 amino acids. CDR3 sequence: CASSSVTGSGNTIYF. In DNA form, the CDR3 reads TGTGCCAGCAGCTCGGTCACAGGGTCTGGAAACACCATATATTTT.

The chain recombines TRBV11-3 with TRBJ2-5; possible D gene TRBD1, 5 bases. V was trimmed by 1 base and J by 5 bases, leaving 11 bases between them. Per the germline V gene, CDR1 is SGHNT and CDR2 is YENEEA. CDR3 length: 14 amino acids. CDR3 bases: TGTGCCAGCAGCTTAGGAGCAACAGGCGAGACCCAGTACTTC. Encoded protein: CASSLGATGETQYF.

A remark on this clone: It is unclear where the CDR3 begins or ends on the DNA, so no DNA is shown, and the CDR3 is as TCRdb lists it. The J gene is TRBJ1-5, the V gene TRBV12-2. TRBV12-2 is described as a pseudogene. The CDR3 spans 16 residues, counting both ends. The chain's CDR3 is CASRWGGGTEHQPQHF.